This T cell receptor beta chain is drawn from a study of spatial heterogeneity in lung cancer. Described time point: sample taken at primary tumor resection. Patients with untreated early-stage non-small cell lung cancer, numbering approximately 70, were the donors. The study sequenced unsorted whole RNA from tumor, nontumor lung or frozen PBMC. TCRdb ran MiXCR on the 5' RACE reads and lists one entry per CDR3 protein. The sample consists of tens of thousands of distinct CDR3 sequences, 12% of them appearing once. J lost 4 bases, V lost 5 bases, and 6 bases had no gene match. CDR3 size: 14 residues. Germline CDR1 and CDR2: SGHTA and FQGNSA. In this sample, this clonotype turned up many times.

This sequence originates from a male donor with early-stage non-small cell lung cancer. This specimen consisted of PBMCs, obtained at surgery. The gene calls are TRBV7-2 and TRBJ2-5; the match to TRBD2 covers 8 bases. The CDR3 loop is CASSPQTSAETQYF. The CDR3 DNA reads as TGTGCCAGCAGCCCCCAGACTAGCGCAGAGACCCAGTACTTC.